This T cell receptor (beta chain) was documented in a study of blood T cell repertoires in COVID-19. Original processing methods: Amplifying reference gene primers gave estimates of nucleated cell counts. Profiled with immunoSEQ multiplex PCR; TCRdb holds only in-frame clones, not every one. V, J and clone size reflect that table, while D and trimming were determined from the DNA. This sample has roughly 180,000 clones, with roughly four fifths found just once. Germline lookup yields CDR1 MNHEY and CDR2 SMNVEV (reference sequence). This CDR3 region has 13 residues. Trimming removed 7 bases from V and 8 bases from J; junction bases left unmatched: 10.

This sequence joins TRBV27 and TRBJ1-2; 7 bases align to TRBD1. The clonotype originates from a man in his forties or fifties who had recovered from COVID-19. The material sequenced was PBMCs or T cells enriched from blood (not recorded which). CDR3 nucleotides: TGTGCCAGCATGGGGGGACAGCCCCACGGCTACACCTTC. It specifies CASMGGQPHGYTF.